Below are 24 T cell receptor beta chains sequenced from a single sample in a study of T cell clonality in common variable immunodeficiency. Libraries were prepared by immunoSEQ multiplex PCR; TCRdb keeps only in-frame clonotypes and omits some of them. Singletons are absent from the sample, which has 50,000 to 60,000 clones. Sequencing input: peripheral blood mononuclear cells. Every receptor here comes from a person aged 18 to 75 in good health.

This clone showed up many times. The CDR3 extends 3 residues past the end of the read, so its final part is completed from the germline J gene. The V and J genes are TRBV7-8 and TRBJ1-5; D possibly corresponds to TRBD1 (5 bases). V lost 1 base to trimming and J lost 4 bases, with 8 bases between them. This CDR3 has 14 residues. Germline V gene sequence: CDR1 SGHVS, CDR2 FQNEAQ. The CDR3 here is CASSLVAGNQPQHF. The sequenced part of the CDR3 DNA is TGTGCCAGCAGCTTAGTGGCAGGGAATCAGCCC.

This clone appeared a few times. The read terminates 3 residues ahead of where the CDR3 ends, so the germline J gene completes it. V and J are TRBV7-2 and TRBJ1-1, with D perhaps TRBD1 (5 bases). The CDR3 has 14 amino acids. Germline CDR1 SGHTA, CDR2 FQGNSA. CDR3 bases read: TGTGCCAGCAGCCGTGCCGGAGGGGAGGGATAC. It is translated as CASSRAGGEGY. The CDR3 in full is CASSRAGGEGYAFF.

This clone was seen more than once but under ten times. Read coverage stops 3 residues before the CDR3 terminus; the germline J gene supplies the remainder. The gene calls are TRBV5-1 and TRBJ2-2, with D tentatively TRBD1 (5 bases). The CDR3 spans 14 residues. Germline V gives CDR1 SGHRS, CDR2 YFSETQ. Partial CDR3 DNA: TGCGCCAGTAGGGTTGGGGCAGACGATTCACCG. This gives the protein CASRVGADDSP. The complete CDR3 reads CASRVGADDSPLFF.

This clone has more than one count but fewer than ten. Read data end 3 residues before the CDR3 end; the end is taken from the germline J gene. The chain is built from TRBV20-1 and TRBJ2-3; 13 positions match TRBD2. The CDR3 is 15 residues long. Germline CDR1 and CDR2: DFQATT and SNEGSKA (reference sequence). The CDR3 region is CSARVTSGRRETQYF. Incomplete CDR3 DNA: TGCAGTGCTAGGGTGACTAGCGGGAGGAGGGAGACG.

This clone was observed many times. CDR3 loop: CASSAETSGSEQFF. The covered CDR3 bases are TGTGCCAGCAGCGCGGAGACTAGCGGAAGTGAG. The V call is TRBV7-2, the J call TRBJ2-1; 9 bases line up with TRBD2. Coverage ceases 3 residues before the CDR3 finishes, and the germline J gene fills in the end. This CDR3 region has 14 residues. Losses at the gene ends were 5 bases for V and 9 bases for J; bases not matched to a gene: 8. Germline CDR1 is SGHTA and CDR2 is FQGNSA.

This clone was counted ten times or more. The read falls 3 residues short of the CDR3 end, and the missing part is taken from the germline J gene. The chain uses TRBV5-1 and TRBJ2-3; the match to TRBD2 covers 10 bases. Germline V CDR1 and CDR2: SGHRS, YFSETQ. V lost 3 bases to trimming and J lost 0 bases; unmatched junction nucleotides: 4. This CDR3 has 16 amino acids. The CDR3 spells CASSSTSGTSTDTQYF. The DNA read from the CDR3 is TGCGCCAGCAGCTCCACTAGCGGGACTAGCACAGATACG.

This clone occurred many times. The read halts 3 residues ahead of the CDR3 end, with the missing end drawn from the germline J gene. This chain uses TRBV29-1 with TRBJ1-1, with TRBD1 as a possible D gene (6 bases). V lost 5 bases and J lost 4, with 8 bases in between. Germline values: CDR1 SQVTM, CDR2 ANQGSEA. The CDR3 length is 11 residues. This CDR3 reads CSVNRVTEAFF. Incomplete CDR3 DNA: TGCAGCGTTAACAGGGTCACTGAA.

The table lists this clone with many counts. The CDR3 end falls 3 residues outside the read, so it is completed with the germline J gene. This chain uses TRBV5-1 with TRBJ2-7; 11 nucleotides align to TRBD2. With V trimmed by 7 bases and J by 3 bases, 12 bases remained unmatched. CDR3 length: 16 residues. Germline assignment: CDR1 SGHRS and CDR2 YFSETQ. The CDR3 protein is CASGNTSGSFVYEQYF. Incomplete CDR3 DNA: TGCGCCAGCGGAAATACTAGCGGGAGTTTTGTCTACGAG. The variable domain in full, completed from reference TRBV5-1 and TRBJ2-7, reads KAGVTQTPRYLIKTRGQQVTLSCSPISGHRSVSWYQQTPGQGLQFLFEYFSETQRNKGNFPGRFSGRQFSNSRSEMNVSTLELGDSALYLCASGNTSGSFVYEQYFGPGTRLTVT.

This clone turned up a few times. The CDR3 end lies 3 residues beyond the end of the read and is filled in from the germline J gene. This sequence joins TRBV7-9 and TRBJ1-4, with a possible D match to TRBD1 (6 bases). Germline lookup yields CDR1 SEHNR and CDR2 FQNEAQ (reference sequence). The CDR3 contains 15 residues. The sequenced part of the CDR3 DNA is TGTGCCAGCAGCGATTACAGGGATAGGAATTCACCA. As protein: CASSDYRDRNSP. The complete CDR3 sequence is CASSDYRDRNSPLFF.

This clone was observed at least ten times. The sequence runs out 3 residues before the end of the CDR3; the remainder is reconstructed from the germline J gene. The V and J genes are TRBV7-2 and TRBJ2-2, with 7 bases matching TRBD2. Looked up from germline, CDR1 is SGHTA and CDR2 is FQGNSA. The CDR3 sequence is 14 residues long. The covered CDR3 bases are TGTGCCAGCAGCCCGGGGGGACGGGCTAGCGAG. It specifies CASSPGGRASE. The CDR3 in its entirety is CASSPGGRASELFF.

This clone has a count of ten or more. Read coverage stops 3 residues before the CDR3 terminus; the germline J gene supplies the remainder. The J gene is TRBJ1-1, the V gene TRBV20-1; D is unclear. The CDR3 has 13 residues. Germline V lookup: CDR1 DFQATT, CDR2 SNEGSKA (reference sequence). This CDR3 reads CSASSDLGREAFF. The part of the CDR3 DNA that was read is TGCAGTGCCTCCTCGGACTTAGGGAGGGAA.

This clone was counted only a few times. The read falls 3 residues short of the CDR3 end, and the missing part is taken from the germline J gene. The V and J genes are TRBV11-2 and TRBJ2-2; D gene ambiguous. The CDR3 covers 13 residues. The germline CDR1 and CDR2 sequences are SGHAT and FQNNGV. The part of the CDR3 DNA that was read is TGTGCCAGCAGCTTAGTTGTAGATGAAAAG. Protein product: CASSLVVDEK. The CDR3, in full, reads CASSLVVDEKLFF.

This clone has ten or more counts. Coverage ceases 3 residues before the CDR3 finishes, and the germline J gene fills in the end. The chain is built from TRBV5-6 and TRBJ2-3, with 7 positions matching TRBD2. The CDR3 consists of 14 residues. Germline CDR1 reads SGHDT; CDR2 reads YYEEEE. The DNA read from the CDR3 is TGTGCCAGCAGCTTGTTTAAGCGGGGCGAGACG. Translated, it gives CASSLFKRGET. The full CDR3 is CASSLFKRGETQYF.

This clone came up many times. The observed sequence ends 3 residues before the CDR3 terminus, with the missing tail filled in from the germline J gene. J is TRBJ1-2 and V is TRBV7-2; perhaps TRBD1 as D (5 bases). The V gene's germline CDR1 is SGHTA and CDR2 FQGNSA. The CDR3 totals 14 residues. The ends were cut back, 6 bases at V and 4 bases at J, with 15 bases in the middle. The CDR3 spells CASRYRDSIYGYTF. The CDR3 bases that were read are TGTGCCAGCAGATATAGAGACAGTATCTATGGC.

Remarks on this clone: The read ends 3 residues early relative to the CDR3; the germline J gene fills the gap. The chain joins TRBV2 to TRBJ2-2, with TRBD1 matching 7 bases. V lost 6 bases and J lost 5; bases outside the gene matches: 6. This CDR3 contains 14 residues. Germline-derived CDR1 and CDR2 are SNHLY and FYNNEI. This CDR3 is CASRSQGETGELFF. The sequenced CDR3 bases are TGTGCCAGCAGGAGTCAGGGGGAAACCGGGGAG.

Comments on this clone: The CDR3 end is not reached by the read, which stops 3 residues before it; the germline J gene fills it in. The chain is built from TRBV20-1 and TRBJ2-1, with D possibly matching TRBD2 (6 bases). The CDR3 contains 16 residues. V was shortened by 5 bases and J by 8 bases, with 25 bases between the two germline ends. Germline CDR1 reads DFQATT; CDR2 reads SNEGSKA (reference sequence). The part of the CDR3 DNA that was read is TGCAGTGCTTGTCCTCTGGCGGGGCAAGTATTCGATGAG. Residues: CSACPLAGQVFDE. The whole CDR3 sequence reads CSACPLAGQVFDEQFF.

This clone was seen a handful of times. The sequenced fragment ends 3 residues before the CDR3 boundary, so the rest is inferred from the germline J gene. J is TRBJ1-2 and V is TRBV5-1; 9 bases are shared with TRBD1. The CDR3 length is 15 residues. Trimming cost V 0 bases and J 5 bases; bases outside gene matches: 5. The germline gives CDR1 SGHRS, CDR2 YFSETQ. Partial CDR3 DNA: TGCGCCAGCAGCTTGGAGACAGGGGGGGGGTATGGC. Protein sequence: CASSLETGGGYG. The whole CDR3 reads CASSLETGGGYGYTF.

This clone was seen ten or more times. The CDR3 end is not reached by the read, which stops 3 residues before it; the germline J gene fills it in. This chain connects TRBV5-6 to TRBJ1-6, with D possibly being TRBD1 (5 bases). There are 14 residues in the CDR3. Germline assignment: CDR1 SGHDT and CDR2 YYEEEE. V lost 3 bases and J lost 7, with 11 bases in between. The sequenced CDR3 bases are TGTGCCAGCAGCTCCGGGGGGGAGAATTCACCC. This translates into CASSSGGENSP. The full CDR3 is CASSSGGENSPLHF.

This clone was detected ten times or more. The CDR3 end lies 3 residues beyond the end of the read and is filled in from the germline J gene. The chain employs TRBV5-1 and TRBJ2-7; tentative D call: TRBD1 (6 bases). The CDR3 is 15 residues long. With 4 bases removed from V and 3 bases from J, the gap between germline ends came to 17 bases. The germline V gene has CDR1 SGHRS and CDR2 YFSETQ. The CDR3 region is CASSSWDTNFYEQYF. The covered CDR3 bases are TGCGCCAGCAGCAGCTGGGACACCAACTTCTACGAG. Drawing the rest from reference TRBV5-1 and TRBJ2-7, the complete variable domain is KAGVTQTPRYLIKTRGQQVTLSCSPISGHRSVSWYQQTPGQGLQFLFEYFSETQRNKGNFPGRFSGRQFSNSRSEMNVSTLELGDSALYLCASSSWDTNFYEQYFGPGTRLTVT.

This clone was counted at least ten times. The CDR3 is cut off 3 residues early in the read; its end comes from the germline J gene. The chain couples TRBV28 to TRBJ1-1; 9 bases are a match to TRBD1. This CDR3 comprises 15 residues. The ends lost 7 bases at V and 6 bases at J; junction bases unmatched: 12. Germline values: CDR1 MDHEN, CDR2 SYDVKM. The CDR3 here is CASNVGQGQDAEAFF. Partial CDR3 DNA: TGTGCCAGCAATGTTGGACAGGGGCAGGACGCTGAA.

There are many counts of this clone. The CDR3 here is CASSDSSGGANEQFF. The sequenced part of the CDR3 DNA is TGTGCCAGCAGTGACTCTAGCGGGGGGGCCAATGAG. J is TRBJ2-1 and V is TRBV6-4; 11 positions match TRBD2. With the read ending 3 residues before the CDR3 end, the germline J gene is used to fill in that end. The junction had 1 base not matched to a gene; V was cut back by 0 bases and J by 6 bases. Per germline, CDR1 MRHNA and CDR2 SNTAGT. The CDR3 runs to 15 residues.

This clone was seen more than once but under ten times. The DNA ends 3 residues before the CDR3 does, and the rest of the CDR3 is filled in from the germline J gene. The rearrangement uses TRBV18 and TRBJ2-1; 13 nucleotides agree with TRBD2. Germline lookup yields CDR1 KGHSH and CDR2 LQKENI. V shed 4 bases, J shed 9 bases, and the junction held 9 bases outside the gene matches. The CDR3 spans 16 residues. The DNA read from the CDR3 is TGTGCCAGCTCACACCAACTAGCGGGGGGGCCTCCTGAG. This sequence encodes CASSHQLAGGPPE. The full CDR3 is CASSHQLAGGPPEQFF.

Worth noting for this clone: This sequence may be a read error, since a much larger clone differs from it by one base. Read sequence stops 3 residues before the CDR3 end, and the germline J gene provides the missing end. The chain carries TRBV7-2 and TRBJ1-2; the D gene is possibly TRBD1 (6 bases). From germline, CDR1 is SGHTA and CDR2 FQGNSA. There are 15 residues in the CDR3. This chain's CDR3 is CAGSPMTGTFYGYTF. Partial CDR3 DNA: TGTGCCGGCAGCCCCATGACAGGAACTTTCTATGGC. Filled out from reference TRBV7-2 and TRBJ1-2, the complete variable domain reads GAGVSQSPSNKVTEKGKDVELRCDPISGHTALYWYRQSLGQGLEFLIYFQGNSAPDKSGLPSDRFSAERTGGSVSTLTIQRTQQEDSAVYLCAGSPMTGTFYGYTFGSGTRLTVV.

This clone was found a few times. The CDR3 extends 3 residues past the end of the read, so its final part is completed from the germline J gene. V gene TRBV18 combines with J gene TRBJ1-2; 11 bases line up with TRBD1. From germline, CDR1 is KGHSH and CDR2 LQKENI. The CDR3 is made up of 17 amino acids. CDR3 loop: CASSPSSGQGANNDYTF. The covered CDR3 bases are TGTGCCAGCTCACCCTCTTCCGGACAGGGGGCGAACAATGAC.